What follows are 12 T cell receptor beta chains derived from one specimen sequenced in a study of blood T cell repertoires in COVID-19. Some clones are missing from TCRdb's copy, which holds only in-frame ones; the method was immunoSEQ multiplex PCR. Of 190,000 or so clones listed, roughly 86% are singletons. Material: peripheral blood. Receptor source: a man aged 35 to 55 with active or convalescent COVID-19.

This clone was seen a few times. V and J are TRBV10-2 and TRBJ2-1; D gene uncertain. Looked up from germline, CDR1 is WSHSY and CDR2 is SAAADI. The CDR3 is 13 residues long. Trimming pared 0 bases from V and 6 bases from J, leaving 6 bases between. CDR3 amino acids: CASSESPSNEQFF. The CDR3 DNA follows: TGCGCCAGCAGTGAGTCCCCGAGCAATGAGCAGTTCTTC.

The chain links TRBV6-1 to TRBJ1-6; 10 bases are shared with TRBD1. Germline V lookup: CDR1 MNHNS, CDR2 SASEGT. This CDR3 has 15 residues. J lost 8 bases, V lost 2 bases, and 3 bases had no gene match. The CDR3 sequence: CASSERTGGDSPLHF. Here the CDR3 DNA reads TGTGCCAGCAGTGAAAGGACAGGGGGAGATTCACCCCTCCACTTT.

The chain carries TRBV5-5 and TRBJ1-4; possibly TRBD1 for D (6 bases). The germline gives CDR1 SGHKS, CDR2 YYEKEE (reference sequence). The CDR3 is 15 residues long. V dropped 4 bases and J dropped 8 bases, with 18 bases sitting between them. CDR3 sequence reads: CASSVGAGAREKLFF. CDR3 sequence (DNA): TGTGCCAGCAGCGTCGGGGCAGGGGCTAGGGAAAAACTGTTTTTT.

This chain connects TRBV5-6 to TRBJ1-5; the D is unclear. Per germline, CDR1 SGHDT and CDR2 YYEEEE. V was cut by 1 base and J by 6 bases, with 14 bases left in between. This CDR3 region has 15 residues. The CDR3 is CASSLLASAGQPQHF. CDR3 bases: TGTGCCAGCAGCTTGTTAGCCTCGGCGGGTCAGCCCCAGCATTTT.

This rearrangement joins TRBV13 to TRBJ2-1, with D possibly TRBD1 on 5 matching bases. Germline values: CDR1 PRHDT, CDR2 FYEKMQ (reference sequence). V lost 1 base and J 3 bases, leaving 10 bases between the germline ends. The CDR3 totals 15 residues. The DNA of the CDR3 is TGTGCCAGCAGCTTAGCCTTTACAGGCTACAATGAGCAGTTCTTC. As protein: CASSLAFTGYNEQFF.

The chain uses TRBV4-3 and TRBJ1-6; D remains ambiguous. Germline V lookup: CDR1 LGHNA, CDR2 YSLEER. The CDR3 extends over 16 amino acids. Trimming stripped 0 bases from V and 7 bases from J, with 13 bases between. The CDR3 here is CASSQEGRRANSPLHF. Here the CDR3 DNA reads TGCGCCAGCAGCCAAGAGGGGAGGAGGGCGAATTCACCCCTCCACTTT.

This chain uses TRBV2 with TRBJ2-7; D is uncertain. CDR3 size: 12 residues. Germline CDR1 and CDR2: SNHLY and FYNNEI. The CDR3 loop reads CALRLENDEQYF. In nucleotides, the CDR3 is TGTGCGCTAAGATTGGAGAATGACGAGCAGTACTTC.

The chain uses TRBV5-1 and TRBJ2-4; possible D gene TRBD1, 7 bases. V was pared by 1 base and J by 3 bases, with 11 bases between. This CDR3 contains 15 residues. CDR1 and CDR2 (germline): SGHRS, YFSETQ. CDR3 amino acids: CASSLQGEDKNIQYF. The CDR3 DNA follows: TGCGCCAGCAGCTTGCAGGGGGAGGACAAAAACATTCAGTACTTC.

The chain uses TRBV14 and TRBJ1-2; no clear D. The germline V and J ends were trimmed by 4 bases and 9 bases, with 12 bases remaining between them. CDR1 is SGHDN, CDR2 FVKESK, per germline. This CDR3 contains 12 residues. This chain's CDR3 is CASSPTPLSYTF. CDR3 sequence (DNA): TGTGCCAGCAGCCCAACACCTCTCAGCTACACCTTC.

The V and J genes are TRBV19 and TRBJ2-3; 10 nucleotides agree with TRBD2. CDR3 length equals 16 residues. From germline, CDR1 is LNHDA and CDR2 SQIVND (reference sequence). The junction had 4 bases not matched to a gene; V was cut back by 3 bases and J by 1 base. The CDR3 DNA is TGTGCCAGTAGTATCCTAGGGACTAGCGGCACAGATACGCAGTATTTT. Amino acids: CASSILGTSGTDTQYF.

The chain uses TRBV5-6 and TRBJ1-1; perhaps TRBD1 as D (5 bases). Deletions cut 1 base from V and 1 base from J, with 11 bases between. This CDR3 is built from 15 residues. Germline assignment: CDR1 SGHDT and CDR2 YYEEEE. CDR3 protein: CASSLPRQQNTEAFF. DNA of the CDR3: TGTGCCAGCAGCTTGCCCAGACAGCAGAACACTGAAGCTTTCTTT.

The chain joins TRBV6-5 to TRBJ1-2, with D hard to call. V gave up 8 bases and J gave up 0 bases, with 7 bases separating them. The germline gives CDR1 MNHEY, CDR2 SVGAGI. The CDR3 has 12 amino acids. The CDR3 DNA reads as TGTGCCAGCTACAGCACTAACTATGGCTACACCTTC. Protein: CASYSTNYGYTF.